These T cell receptor beta chains were read from a single sample in a study of tumor-infiltrating lymphocytes in primary liver carcinoma. TCRdb independently ran MiXCR on the multiplex PCR reads; one entry per CDR3 protein. The data show about 320,000 distinct CDR3 sequences, more than 55% seen once. Specimen: peripheral blood. The receptors derive from a man aged 40-50 years with primary liver carcinoma and hepatitis B virus infection. The CDR3 runs from the conserved cysteine through the conserved F or W. The D gene is left open where the match is weak. Size values are once, few and many counts, or a class for expanded clones, and some rows have none.

>NA|few|TRBJ2-7|TRBV6-2/TRBV6-3
TGTGCCAGCAGTTACTCGAGTAGCTACGAGCAGTACTTC
CASSYSSSYEQYF
>NA|once|TRBJ1-5|TRBV12-3/TRBV12-4
TGTGCCAGCAGTTTAGCGGGGCAGGTGGGGCAGCCCCAGCATTTT
CASSLAGQVGQPQHF
>NA|NA|TRBJ2-7|TRBV14
TGTGCCAGCAGTCAATCCTTTGTGGGAGGACGGTCTCGGAACACGACCTACGAGCAGTACTTC
CASSQSFVGGRSRNTTYEQYF
>NA|once|TRBJ2-3|TRBV20-1
TGCAGTGCTAGAGATCGAGTGAGACAAAGCACAGATACGCAGTATTTT
CSARDRVRQSTDTQYF
>NA|NA|TRBJ2-1|TRBV6-1
TGTGTCAGTACCGTAGGGAGCTCCTACAATGAGCAGTTCTTC
CVSTVGSSYNEQFF
>NA|once|TRBJ1-3|TRBV7-9
TGTGCCAGCAGCTTAGCCCAAGGAAACACCATATATTTT
CASSLAQGNTIYF
>NA|NA|TRBJ2-1|TRBV11-1
TGTGTCAGCAGCTCAGGATCGCTCGGTGAGCAGTTCTTC
CVSSSGSLGEQFF
>TRBD1|many|TRBJ1-5|TRBV6-2/TRBV6-3
TGTGCCAGCAATTCGGACAGGGAGTATAGCAATCAGCCCCAGCATTTT
CASNSDREYSNQPQHF
>NA|NA|TRBJ2-1|TRBV5-6
TGTGCCAGGAGCTTGGGGCAGGGCTTAGGGGATGAGCAGTTCTTC
CARSLGQGLGDEQFF
>TRBD2|NA|TRBJ2-1|TRBV11-2
TGTGCCAGCAGCTCGCGCTCCAGCGGGAGGATCTATGAGCAGTTCTTC
CASSSRSSGRIYEQFF
>NA|many|TRBJ2-5|TRBV29-1
TGCAGCGTTGCGGTCTCGCAAGAGACCCAGTACTTC
CSVAVSQETQYF
>NA|NA|TRBJ2-7|TRBV29-1
TGCAGCGTTGAAGATCCAAGAGGGAGTTCCTACGAGCAGTACTTC
CSVEDPRGSSYEQYF
>TRBD1|many|TRBJ2-7|TRBV11-1
TGTGCCAGCAGCTCCTCAGGGGGCCATACCTACGAGCAGTACTTC
CASSSSGGHTYEQYF